The rows below give T cell receptor beta chains drawn from one sample of a study of T cell clonotyping in hematopoietic cell transplantation. Here immunoSEQ multiplex PCR was the method, and the copy in TCRdb shows in-frame clones only, minus some. Found here are about 17,000 clones, 85% of them singletons; the top ten hold 4.2%. The material was PBMCs, obtained 100 days after allogeneic stem cell transplant. These receptors came from a male patient over 55 who had an allogeneic stem cell transplant from a related donor, so the T cells may come from the graft donor. Some clones in this sample may be carry-over from other donors' samples. The conserved cysteine and the conserved F or W are not part of the CDR3 here. Fields, in order: D gene, V gene, J gene, CDR3 protein. A D gene is named only where the DNA matches it firmly.

D gene: NA
V gene: TRBV5-8
J gene: TRBJ1-2
CDR3 protein: ASSSIPGVDGYT

D gene: NA
V gene: TRBV28
J gene: TRBJ2-7
CDR3 protein: ASSSNSWDTTYEQY

D gene: NA
V gene: TRBV4-2
J gene: TRBJ1-4
CDR3 protein: ASSQADGREPEKLF

D gene: TRBD1
V gene: TRBV29-1
J gene: TRBJ2-2
CDR3 protein: SVEDPLTGQNTGELF

D gene: NA
V gene: TRBV7-9
J gene: TRBJ1-6
CDR3 protein: ASSFTPGVDSPLH

D gene: TRBD2
V gene: TRBV30
J gene: TRBJ2-3
CDR3 protein: AWSHQAGGTDTQY

D gene: NA
V gene: TRBV19
J gene: TRBJ2-3
CDR3 protein: AGSISSGTDTQY

D gene: NA
V gene: TRBV27
J gene: TRBJ1-1
CDR3 protein: ASSWGAGTEAF

D gene: NA
V gene: TRBV4-2
J gene: TRBJ2-7
CDR3 protein: ASSQSRGPGGLRYEQY

D gene: NA
V gene: TRBV2
J gene: TRBJ2-3
CDR3 protein: ASRVTDTQY

D gene: NA
V gene: TRBV2
J gene: TRBJ1-1
CDR3 protein: ASSGNRASDTEAF

D gene: TRBD1
V gene: TRBV19
J gene: TRBJ2-7
CDR3 protein: ASRQGGYEQY

D gene: TRBD2
V gene: TRBV29-1
J gene: TRBJ2-1
CDR3 protein: SVELAGGWWF

D gene: NA
V gene: TRBV5-6
J gene: TRBJ1-1
CDR3 protein: ASSFSGNTEAF

D gene: NA
V gene: TRBV27
J gene: TRBJ1-5
CDR3 protein: ASSLLPGSNQPQH

D gene: NA
V gene: TRBV28
J gene: TRBJ1-2
CDR3 protein: ASSSHLQGPGDGGYT

D gene: NA
V gene: TRBV28
J gene: TRBJ1-5
CDR3 protein: ASFPGGDQPQH

D gene: NA
V gene: TRBV6-5
J gene: TRBJ2-5
CDR3 protein: ASSPGEETQY

D gene: NA
V gene: TRBV6-1
J gene: TRBJ2-6
CDR3 protein: ASNEWGPGANVLT

D gene: NA
V gene: TRBV2
J gene: TRBJ1-1
CDR3 protein: ASRGTRNTEAF

D gene: NA
V gene: TRBV2
J gene: TRBJ1-6
CDR3 protein: ASSEREIIGSPLH

D gene: NA
V gene: TRBV7-2
J gene: TRBJ2-3
CDR3 protein: ASSTSGGSTDTQY

D gene: TRBD2
V gene: TRBV13
J gene: TRBJ2-3
CDR3 protein: ASSSSSGGATDTQY

D gene: NA
V gene: TRBV19
J gene: TRBJ2-5
CDR3 protein: ASSAGLGETQY

D gene: NA
V gene: TRBV7-2
J gene: TRBJ2-5
CDR3 protein: ASSLDSDRQETQY

D gene: TRBD2
V gene: TRBV7-7
J gene: TRBJ2-5
CDR3 protein: ASSFGLAGGQETQY

D gene: NA
V gene: TRBV2
J gene: TRBJ1-1
CDR3 protein: ASGGEGINTEAF

D gene: TRBD1
V gene: TRBV7-2
J gene: TRBJ1-1
CDR3 protein: ASSAGQENTEAF

D gene: NA
V gene: TRBV5-1
J gene: TRBJ1-5
CDR3 protein: ASSLAGMGNQPQH

D gene: NA
V gene: TRBV9
J gene: TRBJ1-1
CDR3 protein: ASSVVQGSTEAF

D gene: TRBD1
V gene: TRBV20-1
J gene: TRBJ2-7
CDR3 protein: SARGGTGEY

D gene: NA
V gene: TRBV27
J gene: TRBJ1-6
CDR3 protein: ASSLAESSYNSPLH

D gene: NA
V gene: TRBV7-8
J gene: TRBJ1-3
CDR3 protein: ASSLVGRSSGNTIY

D gene: TRBD1
V gene: TRBV19
J gene: TRBJ2-7
CDR3 protein: ASSIDFQGAQY

D gene: NA
V gene: TRBV9
J gene: TRBJ1-1
CDR3 protein: ASSGNRNTEAF

D gene: TRBD2
V gene: TRBV6-1
J gene: TRBJ2-5
CDR3 protein: ASSAGLAGGPETQY

D gene: TRBD1
V gene: TRBV15
J gene: TRBJ1-2
CDR3 protein: ATSKLQGTGYGYT

D gene: TRBD1
V gene: TRBV7-2
J gene: TRBJ1-2
CDR3 protein: ASSLDRGINYGYT